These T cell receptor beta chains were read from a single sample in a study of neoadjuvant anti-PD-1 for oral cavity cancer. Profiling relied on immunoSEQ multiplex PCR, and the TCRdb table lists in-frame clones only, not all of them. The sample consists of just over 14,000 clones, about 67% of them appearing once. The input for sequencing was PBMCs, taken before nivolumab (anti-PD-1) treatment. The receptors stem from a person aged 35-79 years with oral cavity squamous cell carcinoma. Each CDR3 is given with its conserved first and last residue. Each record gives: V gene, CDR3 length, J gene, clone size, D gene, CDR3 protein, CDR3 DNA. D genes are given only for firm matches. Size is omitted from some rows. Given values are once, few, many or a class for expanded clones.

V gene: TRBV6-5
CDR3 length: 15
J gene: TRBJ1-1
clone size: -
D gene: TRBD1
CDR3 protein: CASSYSMARGLEAFF
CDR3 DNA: TGTGCCAGCAGTTACTCGATGGCCAGGGGGCTCGAAGCTTTCTTT

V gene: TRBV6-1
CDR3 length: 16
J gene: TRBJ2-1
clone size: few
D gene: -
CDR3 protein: CASSDPGGSSYNEQFF
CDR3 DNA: TGTGCCAGCAGTGACCCGGGGGGCAGCTCCTACAATGAGCAGTTCTTC

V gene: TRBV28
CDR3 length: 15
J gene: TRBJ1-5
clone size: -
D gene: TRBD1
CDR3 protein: CASSSPLTGNQPQHF
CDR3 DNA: TGTGCCAGCAGTTCCCCCCTGACAGGGAATCAGCCCCAGCATTTT

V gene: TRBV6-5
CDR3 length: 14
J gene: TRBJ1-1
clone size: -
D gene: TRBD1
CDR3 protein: CASRHRDRNTEAFF
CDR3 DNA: TGTGCCAGCAGGCACCGGGACAGGAACACTGAAGCTTTCTTT

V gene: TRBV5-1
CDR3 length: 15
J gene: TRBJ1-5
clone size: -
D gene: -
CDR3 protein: CASSLGPQGGQPQHF
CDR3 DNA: TGCGCCAGCAGCTTGGGGCCCCAGGGAGGTCAGCCCCAGCATTTT

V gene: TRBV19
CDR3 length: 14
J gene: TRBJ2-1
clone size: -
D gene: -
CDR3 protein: CASSVWGIYNEQFF
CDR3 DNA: TGTGCCAGTAGTGTATGGGGTATCTACAATGAGCAGTTCTTC

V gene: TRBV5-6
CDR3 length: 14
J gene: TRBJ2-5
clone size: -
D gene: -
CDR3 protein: CASSRSGAKETQYF
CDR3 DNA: TGTGCCAGCAGCAGGTCGGGAGCAAAAGAGACCCAGTACTTC

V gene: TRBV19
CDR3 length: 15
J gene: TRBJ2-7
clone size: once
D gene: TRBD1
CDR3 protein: CASSVARDSGLEQYF
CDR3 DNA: TGTGCCAGTAGTGTCGCCCGGGACAGCGGCTTAGAGCAGTACTTC

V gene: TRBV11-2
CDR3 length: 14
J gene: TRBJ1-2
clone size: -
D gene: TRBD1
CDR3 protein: CASSPRDREGGYTF
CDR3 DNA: TGTGCCAGCAGCCCCCGAGACAGGGAGGGGGGCTACACCTTC

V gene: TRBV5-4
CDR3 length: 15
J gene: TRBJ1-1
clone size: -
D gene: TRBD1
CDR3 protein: CASSRYRGRDTEAFF
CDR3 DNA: TGTGCCAGCAGCCGGTACAGGGGAAGGGATACTGAAGCTTTCTTT

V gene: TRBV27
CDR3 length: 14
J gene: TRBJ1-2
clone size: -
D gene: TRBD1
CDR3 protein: CASSLSTGVAGYTF
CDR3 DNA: TGTGCCAGCAGTTTATCGACAGGGGTTGCCGGCTACACCTTC

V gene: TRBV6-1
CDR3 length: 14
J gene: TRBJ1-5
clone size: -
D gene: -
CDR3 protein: CASSDQHLGRPQHF
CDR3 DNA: TGTGCCAGCAGTGACCAACACCTCGGGAGGCCCCAGCATTTT

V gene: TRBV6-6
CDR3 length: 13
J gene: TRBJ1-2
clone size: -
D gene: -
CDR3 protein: CASSYVGREGYTF
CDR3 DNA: TGTGCCAGCAGTTACGTGGGGAGGGAAGGCTACACCTTC

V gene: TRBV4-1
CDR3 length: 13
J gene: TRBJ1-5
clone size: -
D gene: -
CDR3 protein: CASSQALNQPQHF
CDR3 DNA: TGCGCCAGCAGCCAAGCCCTAAATCAGCCCCAGCATTTT

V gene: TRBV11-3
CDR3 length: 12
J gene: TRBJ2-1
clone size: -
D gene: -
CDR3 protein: CASSQERNEQFF
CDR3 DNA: TGTGCCAGCAGCCAAGAGAGAAATGAGCAGTTCTTC

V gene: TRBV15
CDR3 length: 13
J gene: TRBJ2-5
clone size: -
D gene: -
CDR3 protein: CATSMPGAETQYF
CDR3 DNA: TGTGCCACCAGCATGCCCGGGGCGGAGACCCAGTACTTC

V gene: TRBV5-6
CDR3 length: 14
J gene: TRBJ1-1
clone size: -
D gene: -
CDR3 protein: CASSSQGWEAEAFF
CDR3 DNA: TGTGCCAGCAGCTCGCAGGGTTGGGAAGCTGAAGCTTTCTTT

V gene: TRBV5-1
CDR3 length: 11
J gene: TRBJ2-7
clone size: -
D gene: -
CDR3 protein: CASSSDYEQYF
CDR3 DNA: TGCGCCAGCAGCTCAGACTACGAGCAGTACTTC

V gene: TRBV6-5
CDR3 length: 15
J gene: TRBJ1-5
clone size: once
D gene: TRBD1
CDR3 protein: CASSYSMDRNQPQHF
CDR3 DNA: TGTGCCAGCAGTTACTCGATGGACAGGAATCAGCCCCAGCATTTT

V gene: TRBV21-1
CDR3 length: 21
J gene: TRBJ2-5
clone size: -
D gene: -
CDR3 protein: CASFNPLSGVTKSPYQETQYF
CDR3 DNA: TGTGCCAGTTTCAACCCGCTCTCCGGGGTTACGAAATCGCCTTACCAAGAGACCCAGTACTTC

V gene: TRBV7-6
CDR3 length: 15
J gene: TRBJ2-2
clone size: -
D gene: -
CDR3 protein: CASSPTGGVTGELFF
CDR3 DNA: TGTGCCAGCAGCCCGACTGGAGGGGTGACCGGGGAGCTGTTTTTT

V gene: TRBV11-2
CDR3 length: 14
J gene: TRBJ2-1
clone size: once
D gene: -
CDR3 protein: CASSLESSYNEQFF
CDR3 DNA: TGTGCCAGCAGCTTAGAAAGCTCCTACAATGAGCAGTTCTTC

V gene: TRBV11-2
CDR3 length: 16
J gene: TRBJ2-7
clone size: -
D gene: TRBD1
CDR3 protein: CASSLGRGQGTYEQYF
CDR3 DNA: TGTGCCAGCAGCTTAGGTAGGGGACAGGGTACCTACGAGCAGTACTTC

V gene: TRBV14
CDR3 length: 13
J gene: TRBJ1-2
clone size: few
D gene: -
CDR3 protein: CASSLGRNYGYTF
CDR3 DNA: TGTGCCAGCAGCCTCGGACGGAACTATGGCTACACCTTC

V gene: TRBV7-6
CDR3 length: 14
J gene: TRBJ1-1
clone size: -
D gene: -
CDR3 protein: CASSPSERVVGAFF
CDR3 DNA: TGTGCCAGCAGCCCGTCCGAGAGGGTCGTAGGCGCTTTCTTT

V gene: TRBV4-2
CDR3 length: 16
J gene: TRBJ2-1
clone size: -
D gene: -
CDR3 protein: CASSQDLPSPYNEQFF
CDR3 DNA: TGTGCCAGCAGCCAAGATCTTCCAAGTCCCTACAATGAGCAGTTCTTC

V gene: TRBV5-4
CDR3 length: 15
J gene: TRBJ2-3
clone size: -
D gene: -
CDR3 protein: CASSLAGARADTQYF
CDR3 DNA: TGTGCCAGCAGCTTGGCGGGGGCTCGGGCAGATACGCAGTATTTT

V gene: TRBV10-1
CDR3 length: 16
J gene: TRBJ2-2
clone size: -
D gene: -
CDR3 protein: CASSESRAGGDGELFF
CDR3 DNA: TGCGCCAGCAGTGAGTCGAGGGCAGGTGGGGACGGGGAGCTGTTTTTT

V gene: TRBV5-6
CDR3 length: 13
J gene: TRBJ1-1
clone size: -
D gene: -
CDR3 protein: CASSPSGLTEAFF
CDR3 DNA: TGTGCCAGCAGCCCATCGGGGTTGACTGAAGCTTTCTTT

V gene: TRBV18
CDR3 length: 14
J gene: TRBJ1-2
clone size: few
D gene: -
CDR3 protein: CASSPRGEGEGYTF
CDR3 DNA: TGTGCCAGCTCACCCCGGGGGGAAGGGGAAGGCTACACCTTC

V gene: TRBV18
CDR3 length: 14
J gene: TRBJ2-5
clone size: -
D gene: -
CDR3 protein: CASSPPYLRETQYF
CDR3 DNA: TGTGCCAGCTCACCACCCTACCTGAGGGAGACCCAGTACTTC

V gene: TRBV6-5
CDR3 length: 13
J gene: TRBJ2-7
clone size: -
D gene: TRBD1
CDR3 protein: CASSYNRDSEQYF
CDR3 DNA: TGTGCCAGCAGTTACAACCGGGACAGCGAGCAGTACTTC

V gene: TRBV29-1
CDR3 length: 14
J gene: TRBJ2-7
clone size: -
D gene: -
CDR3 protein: CSVGDRTSSYEQYF
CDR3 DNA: TGCAGCGTTGGTGACAGGACTAGCTCCTACGAGCAGTACTTC

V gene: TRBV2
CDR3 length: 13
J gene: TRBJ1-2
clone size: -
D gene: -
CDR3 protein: CASSEWGKEGYTF
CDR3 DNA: TGTGCCAGCAGTGAATGGGGAAAGGAAGGCTACACCTTC

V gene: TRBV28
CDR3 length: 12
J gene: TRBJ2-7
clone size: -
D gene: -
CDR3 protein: CASSLDGREQYF
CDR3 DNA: TGTGCCAGCAGTTTAGATGGACGGGAGCAGTACTTC

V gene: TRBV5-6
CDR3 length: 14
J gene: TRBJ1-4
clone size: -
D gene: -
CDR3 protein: CASSLGLENEKLFF
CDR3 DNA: TGTGCCAGCAGCTTGGGCTTAGAGAATGAAAAACTGTTTTTT